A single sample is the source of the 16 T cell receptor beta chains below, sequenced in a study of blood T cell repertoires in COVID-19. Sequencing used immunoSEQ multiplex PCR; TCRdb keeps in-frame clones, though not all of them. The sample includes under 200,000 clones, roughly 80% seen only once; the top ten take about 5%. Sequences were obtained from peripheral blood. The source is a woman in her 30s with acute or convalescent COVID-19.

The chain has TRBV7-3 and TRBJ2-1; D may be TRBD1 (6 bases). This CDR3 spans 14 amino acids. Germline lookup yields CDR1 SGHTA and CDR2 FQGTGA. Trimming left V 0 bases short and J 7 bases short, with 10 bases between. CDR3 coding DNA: TGTGCCAGCAGCTTAACAGGGGGAATGAATGAGCAGTTCTTC. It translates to CASSLTGGMNEQFF.

CDR3 nucleotides: TGTGCCAGCAGCGAGGGCAGTGGATACGAGCAGTACTTC. Translated: CASSEGSGYEQYF. This chain uses TRBV2 with TRBJ2-7; a possible D gene is TRBD2 (5 bases). Trimming stripped 6 bases from V and 4 bases from J, with 13 bases between. Germline CDR1 reads SNHLY; CDR2 reads FYNNEI. The CDR3 has 13 residues.

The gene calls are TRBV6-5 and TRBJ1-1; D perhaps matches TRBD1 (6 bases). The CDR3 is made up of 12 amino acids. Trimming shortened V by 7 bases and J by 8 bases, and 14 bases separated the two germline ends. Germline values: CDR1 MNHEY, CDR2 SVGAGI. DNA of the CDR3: TGTGCCAGCACCCGACAGGAACTCGAAGCTTTCTTT. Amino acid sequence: CASTRQELEAFF.

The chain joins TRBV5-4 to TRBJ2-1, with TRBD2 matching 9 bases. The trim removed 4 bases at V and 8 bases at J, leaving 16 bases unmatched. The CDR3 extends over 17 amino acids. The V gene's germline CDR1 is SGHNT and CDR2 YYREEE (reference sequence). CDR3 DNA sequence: TGTGCCAGCAGCCCAGAACTAGCGGGCGCTACAAGCGATGAGCAGTTCTTC. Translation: CASSPELAGATSDEQFF.

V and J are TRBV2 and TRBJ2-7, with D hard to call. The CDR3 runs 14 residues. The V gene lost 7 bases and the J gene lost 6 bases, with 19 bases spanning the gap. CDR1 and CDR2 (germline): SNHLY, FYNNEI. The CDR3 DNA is TGTGCCAGCAACGTGCAGGTCCTGCTCGGCGAGCAGTACTTC. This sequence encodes CASNVQVLLGEQYF.

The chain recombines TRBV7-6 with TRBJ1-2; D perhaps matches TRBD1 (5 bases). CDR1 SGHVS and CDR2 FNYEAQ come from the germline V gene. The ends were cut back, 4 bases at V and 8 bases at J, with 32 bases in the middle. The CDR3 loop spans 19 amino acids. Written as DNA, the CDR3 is TGTGCCAGCAGCTCCAAGGTAATGTCAAGGGCGGGACGGACGTGGGGCTACACCTTC. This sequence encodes CASSSKVMSRAGRTWGYTF.

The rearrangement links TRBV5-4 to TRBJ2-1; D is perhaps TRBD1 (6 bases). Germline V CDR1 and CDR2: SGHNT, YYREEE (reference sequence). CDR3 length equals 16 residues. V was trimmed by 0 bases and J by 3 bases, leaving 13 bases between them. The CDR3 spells CASSLAADRYYNEQFF. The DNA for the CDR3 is TGTGCCAGCAGCTTGGCCGCCGACAGGTACTACAATGAGCAGTTCTTC. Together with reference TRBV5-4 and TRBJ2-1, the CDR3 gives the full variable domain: ETGVTQSPTHLIKTRGQQVTLRCSSQSGHNTVSWYQQALGQGPQFIFQYYREEENGRGNFPPRFSGLQFPNYSSELNVNALELDDSALYLCASSLAADRYYNEQFFGPGTRLTVL.

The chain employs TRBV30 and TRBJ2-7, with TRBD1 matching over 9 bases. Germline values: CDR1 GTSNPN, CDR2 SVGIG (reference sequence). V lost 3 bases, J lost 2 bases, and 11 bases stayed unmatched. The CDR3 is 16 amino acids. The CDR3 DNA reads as TGTGCCTGGAGCTCCCTACCGGGACAGGGTCCCTACGAGCAGTACTTC. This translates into CAWSSLPGQGPYEQYF. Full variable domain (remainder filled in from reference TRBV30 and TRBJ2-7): SQTIHQWPATLVQPVGSPLSLECTVEGTSNPNLYWYRQAAGRGLQLLFYSVGIGQISSEVPQNLSASRPQDRQFILSSKKLLLSDSGFYLCAWSSLPGQGPYEQYFGPGTRLTVT.

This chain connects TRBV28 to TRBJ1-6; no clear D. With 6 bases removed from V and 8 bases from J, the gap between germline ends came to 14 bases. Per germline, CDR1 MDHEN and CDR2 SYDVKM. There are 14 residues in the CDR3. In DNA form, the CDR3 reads TGTGCCAGCAGCCCACCGGGTTCTTATTCACCCCTCCACTTT. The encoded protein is CASSPPGSYSPLHF.

The CDR3 spells CASLTGAATNEKLFF. In DNA form, the CDR3 reads TGTGCCAGCCTTACGGGAGCTGCAACTAATGAAAAACTGTTTTTT. The V and J genes are TRBV28 and TRBJ1-4; D not resolved. Trimming pared 8 bases from V and 0 bases from J, leaving 13 bases between. The CDR3 is 15 residues long. The germline V gene encodes CDR1 MDHEN and CDR2 SYDVKM.

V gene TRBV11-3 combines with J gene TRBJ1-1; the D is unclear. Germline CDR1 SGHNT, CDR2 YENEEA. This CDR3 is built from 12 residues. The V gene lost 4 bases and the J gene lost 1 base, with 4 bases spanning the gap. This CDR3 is CASSYTNTEAFF. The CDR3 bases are TGTGCCAGCAGCTACACGAACACTGAAGCTTTCTTT. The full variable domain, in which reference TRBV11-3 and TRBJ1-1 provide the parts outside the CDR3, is EAGVVQSPRYKIIEKKQPVAFWCNPISGHNTLYWYLQNLGQGPELLIRYENEEAVDDSQLPKDRFSAERLKGVDSTLKIQPAELGDSAVYLCASSYTNTEAFFGQGTRLTVV.

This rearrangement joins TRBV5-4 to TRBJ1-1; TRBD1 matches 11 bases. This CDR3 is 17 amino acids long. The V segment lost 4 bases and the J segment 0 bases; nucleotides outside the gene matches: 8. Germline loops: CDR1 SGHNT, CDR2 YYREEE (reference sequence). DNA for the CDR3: TGTGCCAGCAGCCCCCGGGACAGGGGGATTATGAACACTGAAGCTTTCTTT. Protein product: CASSPRDRGIMNTEAFF.

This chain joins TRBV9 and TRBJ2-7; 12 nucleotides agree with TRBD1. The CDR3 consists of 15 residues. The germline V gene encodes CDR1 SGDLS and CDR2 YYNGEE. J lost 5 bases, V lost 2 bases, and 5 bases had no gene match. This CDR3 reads CASSVSGTGGHEQYF. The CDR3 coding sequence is TGTGCCAGCAGCGTTTCCGGGACAGGGGGCCACGAGCAGTACTTC.

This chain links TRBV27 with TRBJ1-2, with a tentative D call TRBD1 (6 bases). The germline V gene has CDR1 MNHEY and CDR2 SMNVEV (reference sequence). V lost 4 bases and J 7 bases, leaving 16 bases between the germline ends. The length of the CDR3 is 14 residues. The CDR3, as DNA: TGTGCCAGCAGTTCGCCCATAACAGGGACTGGCTACACCTTC. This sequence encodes CASSSPITGTGYTF.

CDR3: CASSISPGAGGPLTEQFF. Here the CDR3 DNA reads TGTGCCAGCAGCATTTCCCCAGGGGCGGGAGGGCCGCTAACCGAGCAGTTCTTC. This chain connects TRBV11-2 to TRBJ2-1, with 9 bases identical to TRBD2. CDR1 and CDR2 from the germline V gene are SGHAT and FQNNGV. The CDR3 covers 18 residues. The V and J ends lost 5 bases and 10 bases, in that order; junction bases with no gene match: 21.

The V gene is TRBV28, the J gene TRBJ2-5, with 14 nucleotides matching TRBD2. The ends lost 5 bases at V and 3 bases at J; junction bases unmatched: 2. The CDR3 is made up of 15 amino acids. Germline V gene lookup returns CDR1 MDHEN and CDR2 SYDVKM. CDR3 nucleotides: TGTGCCAGCAGTGGACTAGCGGGGGGCGAAGAGACCCAGTACTTC. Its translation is CASSGLAGGEETQYF.